This entry describes one T cell receptor beta chain. As yet, its antigen is unknown. Healthy bone marrow donors made up the donors. This sample is drawn from a study of cytomegalovirus exposure and HLA in healthy donors. Study outcomes and limitations: As a later analysis revealed, most CMV-associated TCR beta chains appeared HLA-restricted. Most sequenced TCRs were rare (though some public TCRs occurred in many donors). Immune exposure information available was restricted to CMV serostatus.

Germline V gives CDR1 SGHNT, CDR2 YENEEA. V shed 5 bases and J 2 bases; nucleotides not matched to a gene: 9. The CDR3 sequence is 16 residues long. The PCR had 60 Vbeta and 13 Jbeta primers. The table came from immunoSEQ multiplex PCR; TCRdb's copy has only in-frame clones and leaves some out. The sample has 100,000 to 120,000 clones; around 85% are singletons. The sequencing input was PBMCs. This TCR derives from a man between 25 and 39 years old in good health and CMV-seropositive. V usage is TRBV11-3 and J usage is TRBJ2-5; TRBD2 aligns across 9 bases. The CDR3 nucleotides are TGTGCCAGCAGCATCACCTGGGGACTAGCTCAAGAGACCCAGTACTTC. Its protein product is CASSITWGLAQETQYF.